This TCR beta chain was sequenced for a study of tumor-infiltrating lymphocytes in primary liver carcinoma (dated by TCRdb to about 2017). Regarding the study in general: Hepatocellular carcinoma (four) or combined HCC and intrahepatic cholangiocarcinoma (one) was present in the five patients, who were three men and two women aged 30 to 69 years. TCRbeta repertoire sequencing covered 35 specimens from 5 patients: roughly 25 tumor regions, 5 adjacent noncancerous liver tissues and 5 peripheral blood samples. To link TCRbeta repertoire diversity with the local molecular phenotype, the 25 to 30 tumor region samples were profiled using Agilent mRNA microarrays. TCRbeta repertoire sequencing, expression microarrays and whole-exome sequencing were combined in the study across five regions of each liver tumor, with adjacent normal tissue and blood also included. Tumors of the five patients were stage T1-T3 N0M0 with maximum diameters of roughly 4.2 to 11 cm. Roughly 3.5 to 7.5 million productive TCRbeta reads were obtained per sample, and no significant difference in read depth was found between tissue types. Repertoires from technical replicates were highly reproducible, with mean shared-clone rates roughly 0.87 and correlation coefficients above 0.95. The research as a whole found: Consistent with antigen-driven expansion, pairs of tumor regions showed higher repertoire overlap (mean roughly 35%) than either tumor-adjacent pairs (approximately 17%) or tumor-blood pairs (roughly 15%). The top 250 clones accounted for a significantly greater share of the repertoire in tumors than in blood (p = 0.039). Since the samples were bulk and unsorted, there was no way to compare CD4+ and CD8+ T cell repertoires. Only five or six patients were included in the study, and the authors note that the findings should be validated in a larger study. Only about 7.5-25% of top clones were found in all five regions of a tumor, suggesting spatial heterogeneity of tumor-infiltrating T cells. Only the TCR beta chain was sequenced, which likely underestimates true repertoire diversity because unpaired alpha chains were not captured.

The CDR3 covers 14 residues, taking in both the cysteine and the phenylalanine. CDR3 DNA is the only sequence kept; it has 42 bases, read in frame from the first base. Trimming takes 5 bases off V and 3 bases off J; junction bases not matched to a gene: 5. A constant-region primer and ProtoScript II reverse transcriptase were used to reverse-transcribe TCRbeta-specific cDNA from around 480 ng total RNA. Three nested multiplex PCR rounds, following a slightly modified ARM-PCR procedure, were used to build the TCRbeta libraries. Each of the first two PCR rounds ran for approximately 11 cycles using multiplex TRBV1-TRBV30 forward primers together with a Cbeta reverse primer. Sample barcodes and Illumina adapters were attached in a final 25-cycle PCR using Deep VentR polymerase. Before sequencing, amplicons of 200-500 bp were purified from gel using a QIAquick gel extraction kit. TCRbeta amplicons were sequenced on an Illumina HiSeq 2500 with 250-bp paired-end reads. On the study's bioinformatics: To recover full CDR3 sequences, reads were quality-trimmed using Trimmomatic v0.33 and paired reads were then merged using FLASH v1.2.11. V, D and J germline segments were assigned to the rearranged TCRbeta sequences using MiGEC v1.2.1b. VDJtools v1.0.0 computed clonotype statistics and Shannon-Wiener diversity indices. Except for diversity analysis, only each sample's 250 most abundant clonotypes were used in subsequent analyses to reduce sampling bias. TCRdb reworked the public reads: Q25 trimming with fastp, MiXCR clone assembly, productive beta chains retained. Here each entry gathers all rows of one CDR3 protein and keeps the most common genes and DNA. TCRdb's processing, not the authors' own work, is the source of the V and J calls. The sample yields about 30,000 distinct CDR3 sequences; 71% were counted once. Together, the top ten hold about 30% of the sample.

Total RNA and DNA were co-extracted from about 19-30 mg of bulk tissue with the AllPrep DNA/RNA mini kit, without cell sorting. Between November 2015 and early 2016, roughly five patients in China with histopathologically diagnosed primary liver carcinoma had surgical resection. Chronic HBV infection was present in the patients, and the patients were treatment-naive at sampling. Each tumor was sampled at five spatially separated regions: the tumor centre plus the superior, inferior, left-lateral and right-lateral poles. According to histology, viable tumor cells made up more than 80% of every tumor sample. Pieces of fresh tumor and adjacent tissue were cut in half, with one half kept in RNAlater at -80 degrees C and the other half sent for histology. By share, this clonotype ranks as medium-sized (0.01 to 0.1%). Its recognized antigen is unknown. It has no much larger one-base neighbor in the sample; base qualities were not kept.

This sequence uses TRBV12-3 or TRBV12-4 and TRBJ2-7, with 9 junctional bases fitting TRBD1. This receptor was obtained from a woman in her twenties or thirties with primary liver carcinoma and hepatitis B virus infection. The specimen sequenced was liver tumor tissue from sampling region 3. What this sample's cell subset or site label stands for: tumor region T3, left-lateral pole. The CDR3 corresponds to CASSPGTGFYEQYF. The DNA sequence reads TGTGCCAGCAGTCCCGGGACAGGGTTCTACGAGCAGTACTTC.